Below, 14 T cell receptor beta chains from the same sample are listed, as sequenced in a study of T cell changes during pregnancy in multiple sclerosis. The data were produced by immunoSEQ multiplex PCR, yet TCRdb's version contains in-frame clones alone and is incomplete. Of about 21,000 clones listed, around 93% were seen once; the top ten hold roughly 0.7%. This specimen was CD4+ T cells from peripheral blood mononuclear cells, taken in the third trimester of pregnancy. Receptors were obtained from a female donor with multiple sclerosis, enrolled in a pregnancy study.

V is TRBV7-2 and J is TRBJ2-2; TRBD1 might be the D (6 bases). This CDR3 is built from 17 residues. V was pared by 5 bases and J by 8 bases, with 24 bases between. The germline V gene has CDR1 SGHTA and CDR2 FQGNSA. The CDR3 spells CASSPTMTGRVSGELFF. CDR3 coding DNA: TGTGCCAGCAGCCCTACCATGACAGGACGAGTGTCGGGGGAGCTGTTTTTT.

The V gene is TRBV6-1, the J gene TRBJ1-5; 7 bases are a match to TRBD1. Germline V gene data show CDR1 as MNHNS and CDR2 as SASEGT. The V segment lost 2 bases and the J segment 4 bases; nucleotides outside the gene matches: 5. There are 15 residues in the CDR3. The CDR3 region is CASSETGTANQPQHF. The CDR3 coding sequence is TGTGCCAGCAGTGAAACCGGGACAGCAAATCAGCCCCAGCATTTT.

The V call is TRBV18, the J call TRBJ2-4; 13 positions match TRBD2. Germline V CDR1 and CDR2: KGHSH, LQKENI. This CDR3 has 19 residues. V shed 3 bases, J shed 1 base, and the junction held 9 bases outside the gene matches. Here the CDR3 reads CASSPLPLTSGGAKNIQYF. Here the CDR3 DNA reads TGTGCCAGCTCACCCCTGCCGTTGACTAGCGGGGGGGCCAAAAACATTCAGTACTTC.

V usage is TRBV9 and J usage is TRBJ1-2, with D unclear. The CDR3 extends over 15 amino acids. The V end lost 3 bases, the J end lost 1 base, and 13 bases lay between the germline ends. CDR1 and CDR2 (germline): SGDLS, YYNGEE. The CDR3 region is CASSALTIYNYGYTF. The CDR3 region has the DNA TGTGCCAGCAGCGCTCTGACTATCTATAACTATGGCTACACCTTC.

The chain carries TRBV19 and TRBJ1-2; the D is unclear. The ends were cut back, 5 bases at V and 4 bases at J, with 20 bases in the middle. The CDR3 has 16 residues. Germline CDR1 reads LNHDA; CDR2 reads SQIVND (reference sequence). The CDR3 DNA reads as TGTGCCAGTAGTGAGCTTTACGGGGTAAAGAGCTATGGCTACACCTTC. It specifies CASSELYGVKSYGYTF. Variable domain in full (rest from reference TRBV19 and TRBJ1-2): DGGITQSPKYLFRKEGQNVTLSCEQNLNHDAMYWYRQDPGQGLRLIYYSQIVNDFQKGDIAEGYSVSREKKESFPLTVTSAQKNPTAFYLCASSELYGVKSYGYTFGSGTRLTVV.

This sequence joins TRBV29-1 and TRBJ2-7, with TRBD1 identical over 7 bases. V lost 5 bases to trimming and J lost 3 bases; unmatched junction nucleotides: 7. This CDR3 has 13 residues. Germline CDR1 is SQVTM and CDR2 is ANQGSEA. The CDR3 region has the DNA TGCAGCGTTTCCACACAGGGGAGCTACGAGCAGTACTTC. Translated, it gives CSVSTQGSYEQYF.

The V gene is TRBV7-6, the J gene TRBJ1-6; no definite D call. This CDR3 is built from 12 residues. V was shortened by 3 bases and J by 8 bases, with 5 bases between the two germline ends. The germline V gene encodes CDR1 SGHVS and CDR2 FNYEAQ. The DNA for the CDR3 is TGTGCCAGCAGCTTCGGGGATTCACCCCTCCACTTT. This sequence encodes CASSFGDSPLHF.

In its sample, this clone was seen once. The rearrangement joins TRBV10-2 to TRBJ1-6; 8 bases are shared with TRBD1. V lost 8 bases to trimming and J lost 12 bases; unmatched junction nucleotides: 15. Germline lookup yields CDR1 WSHSY and CDR2 SAAADI. This CDR3 comprises 15 residues. Here the CDR3 reads CASFPYYRGKEPLHF. CDR3 sequence (DNA): TGCGCCAGCTTCCCCTACTACAGGGGGAAGGAACCCCTCCACTTT.

V usage is TRBV10-2 and J usage is TRBJ2-1; D call uncertain. The CDR3 extends over 14 amino acids. Germline V gene lookup returns CDR1 WSHSY and CDR2 SAAADI. V was trimmed by 0 bases and J by 4 bases, leaving 7 bases between them. CDR3 amino acids: CASSESLLYNEQFF. DNA for the CDR3: TGCGCCAGCAGTGAGTCGTTACTTTACAATGAGCAGTTCTTC.

The chain employs TRBV6-5 and TRBJ1-2; 7 bases are a match to TRBD1. The germline CDR1 and CDR2 sequences are MNHEY and SVGAGI. This CDR3 comprises 14 residues. V shed 2 bases, J shed 4 bases, and the junction held 4 bases outside the gene matches. The chain's CDR3 is CASSYGGQPYGYTF. CDR3 nucleotide sequence: TGTGCCAGCAGTTACGGGGGACAGCCCTATGGCTACACCTTC.

The rearrangement uses TRBV5-4 and TRBJ1-1; maybe TRBD1 (6 bases). The V and J ends lost 5 bases and 0 bases respectively, with 14 bases between them. The CDR3 runs 15 residues. CDR1 is SGHNT, CDR2 YYREEE, per germline (reference sequence). The chain's CDR3 is CASSSDSPMNTEAFF. CDR3 nucleotide sequence: TGTGCCAGCAGTTCGGACAGCCCGATGAACACTGAAGCTTTCTTT.

This clone was found a few times. This chain joins TRBV29-1 and TRBJ1-1, with a tentative D call TRBD1 (6 bases). V was pared by 7 bases and J by 10 bases, with 22 bases between. Germline CDR1 SQVTM, CDR2 ANQGSEA. The CDR3 loop spans 13 amino acids. This chain's CDR3 is CSAVGPSGGAAFF. CDR3 sequence (DNA): TGCAGCGCCGTAGGACCCTCGGGGGGCGCAGCTTTCTTT.

The DNA of the CDR3 is TGTGCCAGTAGGAGGACAGGGGGGGACACTGAAGCTTTCTTT. It is translated as CASRRTGGDTEAFF. J is TRBJ1-1 and V is TRBV19, with 10 nucleotides matching TRBD1. There are 14 residues in the CDR3. V was pared by 6 bases and J by 3 bases, with 4 bases of the junction left unmatched. From germline, CDR1 is LNHDA and CDR2 SQIVND (reference sequence).

The genes are TRBV5-8 and TRBJ1-2; 9 bases agree with TRBD1. V shed 4 bases, J shed 1 base, and the junction held 5 bases outside the gene matches. In germline, CDR1 is SGHTS, CDR2 YDEGEE. The CDR3 loop spans 15 amino acids. The CDR3 here is CASSGGTGLNYGYTF. The CDR3 region has the DNA TGTGCCAGCAGCGGTGGGACAGGGCTTAACTATGGCTACACCTTC. The full variable domain, with the rest looked up from reference TRBV5-8 and TRBJ1-2, is EAGVTQSPTHLIKTRGQQATLRCSPISGHTSVYWYQQALGLGLQFLLWYDEGEERNRGNFPPRFSGRQFPNYSSELNVNALELEDSALYLCASSGGTGLNYGYTFGSGTRLTVV.